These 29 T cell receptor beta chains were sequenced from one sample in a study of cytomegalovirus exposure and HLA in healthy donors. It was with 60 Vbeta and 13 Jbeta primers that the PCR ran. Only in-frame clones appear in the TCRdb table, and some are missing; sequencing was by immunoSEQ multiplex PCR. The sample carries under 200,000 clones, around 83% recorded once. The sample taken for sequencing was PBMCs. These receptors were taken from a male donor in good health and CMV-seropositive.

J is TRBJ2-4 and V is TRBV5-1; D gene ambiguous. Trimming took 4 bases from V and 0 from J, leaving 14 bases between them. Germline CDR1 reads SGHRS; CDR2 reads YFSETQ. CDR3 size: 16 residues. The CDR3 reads CASSPLGTVAKNIQYF. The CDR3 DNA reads TGCGCCAGCAGCCCTCTTGGTACGGTAGCCAAAAACATTCAGTACTTC.

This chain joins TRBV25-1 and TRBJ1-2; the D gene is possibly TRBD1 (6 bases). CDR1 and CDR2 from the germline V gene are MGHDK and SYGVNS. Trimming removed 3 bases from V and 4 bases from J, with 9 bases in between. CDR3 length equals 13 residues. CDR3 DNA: TGTGCCAGCAGTGACAGGGGTTCCTATGGCTACACCTTC. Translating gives CASSDRGSYGYTF.

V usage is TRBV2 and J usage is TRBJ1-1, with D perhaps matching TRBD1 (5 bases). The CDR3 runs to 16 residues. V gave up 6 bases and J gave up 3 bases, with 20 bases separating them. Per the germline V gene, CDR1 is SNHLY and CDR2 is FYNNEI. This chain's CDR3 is CASSRGGLGLHTEAFF. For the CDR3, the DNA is TGTGCCAGCAGCCGGGGGGGACTAGGACTGCACACTGAAGCTTTCTTT.

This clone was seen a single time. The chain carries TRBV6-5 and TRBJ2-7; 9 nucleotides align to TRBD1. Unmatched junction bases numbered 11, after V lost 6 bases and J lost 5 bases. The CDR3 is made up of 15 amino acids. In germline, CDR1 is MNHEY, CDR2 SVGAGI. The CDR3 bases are TGTGCCAGCAGCGCCTGGGGACAGGGAAGCAACGAGCAGTACTTC. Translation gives CASSAWGQGSNEQYF.

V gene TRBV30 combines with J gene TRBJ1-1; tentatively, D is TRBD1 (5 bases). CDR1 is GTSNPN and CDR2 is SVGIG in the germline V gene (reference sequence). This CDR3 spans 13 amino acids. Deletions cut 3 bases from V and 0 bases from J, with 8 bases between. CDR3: CAWRRGMNTEAFF. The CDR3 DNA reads TGTGCCTGGAGAAGGGGCATGAACACTGAAGCTTTCTTT.

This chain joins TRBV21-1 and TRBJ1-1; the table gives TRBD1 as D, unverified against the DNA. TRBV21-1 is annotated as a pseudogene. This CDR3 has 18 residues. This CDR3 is CASSPRSRDTKGGTEAFF. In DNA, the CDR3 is TGTGCCAGCAGCCCGCGGTCCCGGGACACGAAAGGGGGCACTGAAGCTTTCTTT.

CDR3 amino acids: CASSETKRGGLDEQYF. CDR3 bases: TGTGCCAGCAGTGAAACGAAGCGGGGGGGCCTCGACGAGCAGTACTTC. The V call is TRBV2, the J call TRBJ2-7; 10 bases are shared with TRBD2. The CDR3 totals 16 residues. J was trimmed by 5 bases and V by 2 bases; bases with no gene match: 9. The germline V gene encodes CDR1 SNHLY and CDR2 FYNNEI.

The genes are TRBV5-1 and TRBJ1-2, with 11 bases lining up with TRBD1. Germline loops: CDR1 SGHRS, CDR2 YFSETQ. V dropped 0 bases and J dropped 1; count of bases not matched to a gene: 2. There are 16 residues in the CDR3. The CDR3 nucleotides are TGCGCCAGCAGCTTGGCTGGGACAGGGGGTAACTATGGCTACACCTTC. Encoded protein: CASSLAGTGGNYGYTF.

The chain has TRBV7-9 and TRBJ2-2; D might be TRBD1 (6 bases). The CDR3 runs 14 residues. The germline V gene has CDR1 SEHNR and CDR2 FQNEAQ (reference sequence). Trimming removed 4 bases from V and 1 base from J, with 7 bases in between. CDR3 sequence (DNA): TGTGCCAGCAGCTGGGGACAGAACACCGGGGAGCTGTTTTTT. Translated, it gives CASSWGQNTGELFF.

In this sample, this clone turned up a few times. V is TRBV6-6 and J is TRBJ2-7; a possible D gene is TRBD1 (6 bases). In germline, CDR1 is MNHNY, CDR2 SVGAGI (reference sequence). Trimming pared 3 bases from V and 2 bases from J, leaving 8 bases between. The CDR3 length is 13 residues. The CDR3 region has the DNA TGTGCCAGCAGTTATAGGGACACCTACGAGCAGTACTTC. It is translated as CASSYRDTYEQYF.

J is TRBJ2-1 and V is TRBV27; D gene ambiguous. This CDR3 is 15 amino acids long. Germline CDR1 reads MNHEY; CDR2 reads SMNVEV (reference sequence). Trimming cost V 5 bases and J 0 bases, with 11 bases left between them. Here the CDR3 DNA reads TGTGCCAGCAGTGGTTTTCTGAGCTCCTACAATGAGCAGTTCTTC. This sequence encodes CASSGFLSSYNEQFF.

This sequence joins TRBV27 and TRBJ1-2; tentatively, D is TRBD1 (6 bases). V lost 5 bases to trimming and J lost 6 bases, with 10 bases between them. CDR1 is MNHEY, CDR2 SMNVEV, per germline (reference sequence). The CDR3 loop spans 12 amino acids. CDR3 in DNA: TGTGCCAGCAGTGACAGGACCCATGGCTACACCTTC. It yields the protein CASSDRTHGYTF.

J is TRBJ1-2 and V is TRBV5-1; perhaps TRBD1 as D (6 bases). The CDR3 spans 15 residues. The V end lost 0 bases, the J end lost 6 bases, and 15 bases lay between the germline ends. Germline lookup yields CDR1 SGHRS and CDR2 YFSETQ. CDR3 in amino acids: CASSLVVRGADGYTF. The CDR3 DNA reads TGCGCCAGCAGCTTGGTGGTGCGGGGGGCTGATGGCTACACCTTC. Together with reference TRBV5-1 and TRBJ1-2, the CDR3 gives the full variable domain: KAGVTQTPRYLIKTRGQQVTLSCSPISGHRSVSWYQQTPGQGLQFLFEYFSETQRNKGNFPGRFSGRQFSNSRSEMNVSTLELGDSALYLCASSLVVRGADGYTFGSGTRLTVV.

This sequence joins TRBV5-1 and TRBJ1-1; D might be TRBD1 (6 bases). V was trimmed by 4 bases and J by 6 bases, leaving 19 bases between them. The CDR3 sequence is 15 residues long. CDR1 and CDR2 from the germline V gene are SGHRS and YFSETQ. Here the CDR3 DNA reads TGCGCCAGCAGCCCAATCTACGCGGGGGCCCCTGAAGCTTTCTTT. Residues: CASSPIYAGAPEAFF. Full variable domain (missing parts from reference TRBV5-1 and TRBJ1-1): KAGVTQTPRYLIKTRGQQVTLSCSPISGHRSVSWYQQTPGQGLQFLFEYFSETQRNKGNFPGRFSGRQFSNSRSEMNVSTLELGDSALYLCASSPIYAGAPEAFFGQGTRLTVV.

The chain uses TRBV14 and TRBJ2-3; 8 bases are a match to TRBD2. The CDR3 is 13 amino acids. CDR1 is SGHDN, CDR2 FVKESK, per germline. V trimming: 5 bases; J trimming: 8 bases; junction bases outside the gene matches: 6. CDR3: CASSSRLAGTQYF. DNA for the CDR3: TGTGCCAGCAGCTCCCGGCTAGCGGGTACGCAGTATTTT.

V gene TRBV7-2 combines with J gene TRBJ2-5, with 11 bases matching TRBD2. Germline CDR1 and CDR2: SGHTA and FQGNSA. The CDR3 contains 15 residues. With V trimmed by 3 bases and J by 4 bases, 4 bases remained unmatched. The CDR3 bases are TGTGCCAGCAGCTTGACTAGCGGGGTTCTAGAGACCCAGTACTTC. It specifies CASSLTSGVLETQYF.

CDR3 in amino acids: CASSGTGKGNYGYTF. The CDR3 DNA follows: TGTGCCAGTAGCGGGACAGGGAAGGGTAACTATGGCTACACCTTC. The chain uses TRBV19 and TRBJ1-2; the match to TRBD1 covers 9 bases. The CDR3 covers 15 residues. Trimming cost V 6 bases and J 1 base; bases outside gene matches: 6. Germline V gene lookup returns CDR1 LNHDA and CDR2 SQIVND (reference sequence).

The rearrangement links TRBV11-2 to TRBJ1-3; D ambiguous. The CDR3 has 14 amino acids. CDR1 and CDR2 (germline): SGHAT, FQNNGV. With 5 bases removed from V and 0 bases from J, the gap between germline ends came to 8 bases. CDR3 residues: CASSPGISGNTIYF. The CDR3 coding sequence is TGTGCCAGCAGCCCCGGTATCTCTGGAAACACCATATATTTT.

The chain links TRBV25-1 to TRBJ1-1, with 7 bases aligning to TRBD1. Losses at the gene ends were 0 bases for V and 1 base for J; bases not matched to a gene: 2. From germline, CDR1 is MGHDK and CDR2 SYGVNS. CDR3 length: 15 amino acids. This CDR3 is CASSEYKGANTEAFF. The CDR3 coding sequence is TGTGCCAGCAGTGAATATAAGGGGGCGAACACTGAAGCTTTCTTT.

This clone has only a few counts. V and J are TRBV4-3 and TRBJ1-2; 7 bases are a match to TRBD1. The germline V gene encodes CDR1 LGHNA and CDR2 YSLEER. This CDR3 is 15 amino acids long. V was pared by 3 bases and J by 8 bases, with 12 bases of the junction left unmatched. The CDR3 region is CASSHSVEGAGGYTF. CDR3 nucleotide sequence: TGCGCCAGCAGCCATTCGGTCGAGGGGGCCGGCGGCTACACCTTC.

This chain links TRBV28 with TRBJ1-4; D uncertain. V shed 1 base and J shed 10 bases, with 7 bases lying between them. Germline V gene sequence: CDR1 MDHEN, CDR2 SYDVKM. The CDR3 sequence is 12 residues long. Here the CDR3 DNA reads TGTGCCAGCAGTTTATTTTCCGGAAAACTGTTTTTT. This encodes CASSLFSGKLFF. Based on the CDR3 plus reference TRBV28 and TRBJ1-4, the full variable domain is DVKVTQSSRYLVKRTGEKVFLECVQDMDHENMFWYRQDPGLGLRLIYFSYDVKMKEKGDIPEGYSVSREKKERFSLILESASTNQTSMYLCASSLFSGKLFFGSGTQLSVL.

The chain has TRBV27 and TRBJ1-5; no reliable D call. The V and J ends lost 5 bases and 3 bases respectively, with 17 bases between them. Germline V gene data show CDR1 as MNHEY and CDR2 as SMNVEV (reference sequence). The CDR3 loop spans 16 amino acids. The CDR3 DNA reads TGTGCCAGCAGTCCCATGGGCAGGTCCTACAATCAGCCCCAGCATTTT. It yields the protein CASSPMGRSYNQPQHF.

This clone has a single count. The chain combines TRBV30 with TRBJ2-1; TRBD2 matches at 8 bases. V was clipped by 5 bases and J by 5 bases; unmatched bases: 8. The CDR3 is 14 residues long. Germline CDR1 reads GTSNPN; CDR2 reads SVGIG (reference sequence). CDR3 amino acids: CAWGKLTSDNEQFF. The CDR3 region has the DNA TGTGCCTGGGGGAAACTGACTAGCGACAATGAGCAGTTCTTC.

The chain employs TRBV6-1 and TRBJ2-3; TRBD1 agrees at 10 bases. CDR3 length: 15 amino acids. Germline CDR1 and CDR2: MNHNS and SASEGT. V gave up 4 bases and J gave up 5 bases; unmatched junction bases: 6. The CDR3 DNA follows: TGTGCCAGCAGTGCGGACAGGGGGTTGGAAGATACGCAGTATTTT. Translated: CASSADRGLEDTQYF.

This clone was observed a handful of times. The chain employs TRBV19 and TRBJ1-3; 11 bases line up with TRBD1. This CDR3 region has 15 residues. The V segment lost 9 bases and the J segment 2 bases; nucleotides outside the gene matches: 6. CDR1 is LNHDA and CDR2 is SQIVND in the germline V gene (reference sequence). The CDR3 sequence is CASNGQGAAGNTIYF. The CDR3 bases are TGTGCCAGCAACGGACAGGGGGCGGCTGGAAACACCATATATTTT.

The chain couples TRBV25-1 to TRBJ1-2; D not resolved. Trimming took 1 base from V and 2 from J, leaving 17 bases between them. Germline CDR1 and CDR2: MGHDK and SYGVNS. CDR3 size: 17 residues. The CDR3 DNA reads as TGTGCCAGCAGTGAATCTCGAGGGAGGGCCGCGAACTATGGCTACACCTTC. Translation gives CASSESRGRAANYGYTF.

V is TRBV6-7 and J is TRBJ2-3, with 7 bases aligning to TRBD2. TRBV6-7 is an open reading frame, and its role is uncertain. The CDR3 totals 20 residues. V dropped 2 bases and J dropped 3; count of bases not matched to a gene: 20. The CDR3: CASSYPSGLSNGRRTDTQYF. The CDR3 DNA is TGTGCCAGCAGTTACCCGTCGGGACTAAGCAATGGGAGGAGAACAGATACGCAGTATTTT.

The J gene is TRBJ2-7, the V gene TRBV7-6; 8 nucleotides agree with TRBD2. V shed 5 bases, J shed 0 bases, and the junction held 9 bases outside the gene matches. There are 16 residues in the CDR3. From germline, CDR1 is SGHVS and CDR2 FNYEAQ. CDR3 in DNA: TGTGCCAGCAGCCTAATAGGGACTAGAAACTCCTACGAGCAGTACTTC. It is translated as CASSLIGTRNSYEQYF.

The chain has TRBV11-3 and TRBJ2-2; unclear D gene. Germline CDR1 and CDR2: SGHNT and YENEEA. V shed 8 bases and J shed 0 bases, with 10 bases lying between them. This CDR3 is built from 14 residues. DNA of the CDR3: TGTGCCAGCGGGCCAGAGACGAACACCGGGGAGCTGTTTTTT. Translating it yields CASGPETNTGELFF.